These 5 T cell receptor beta chains were all obtained from the same sample, sequenced in a study of cytomegalovirus exposure and HLA in healthy donors. Use of 60 Vbeta and 13 Jbeta primers characterized the PCR. Assay: immunoSEQ multiplex PCR; the TCRdb copy retains only in-frame clones and omits some. The data contain about 200,000 clones, 85% of them singletons. Sequencing was performed on PBMCs. The receptors were sampled from a woman aged 45-65 years in good health and CMV-seronegative.

The V call is TRBV6-5, the J call TRBJ2-7, with D possibly TRBD2 on 6 matching bases. V lost 6 bases and J lost 5, with 17 bases in between. Germline V CDR1 and CDR2: MNHEY, SVGAGI. The CDR3 length is 14 residues. CDR3 nucleotide sequence: TGTGCCAGCAGCCCCGGGACTGGTACCCACGAGCAGTACTTC. Translated: CASSPGTGTHEQYF.

The chain employs TRBV27 and TRBJ2-7; D possibly corresponds to TRBD1 (6 bases). Trimming removed 5 bases at V and 4 bases at J, with 15 bases between. This CDR3 comprises 14 residues. Germline loops: CDR1 MNHEY, CDR2 SMNVEV (reference sequence). The CDR3 spells CASSQSGTRYEQYF. As DNA, the CDR3 is TGTGCCAGCAGTCAGTCCGGGACACGTTACGAGCAGTACTTC.

A note on this clone: Other DNA sequences of this sample code for an identical CDR3. CDR3 sequence reads: CASSPRQGLWAFF. The CDR3 DNA reads TGTGCCAGCAGTCCCCGACAGGGGTTGTGGGCTTTCTTT. The V and J genes are TRBV27 and TRBJ1-1, with 8 bases fitting TRBD1. Trimming removed 5 bases from V and 11 bases from J; junction bases left unmatched: 10. In germline, CDR1 is MNHEY, CDR2 SMNVEV (reference sequence). This CDR3 is built from 13 residues.

The V and J genes are TRBV6-5 and TRBJ1-2; possibly TRBD1 for D (5 bases). The germline gives CDR1 MNHEY, CDR2 SVGAGI. The CDR3 is made up of 13 amino acids. V gave up 5 bases and J gave up 8 bases, with 15 bases separating them. The CDR3 spells CASSTPLGEGYTF. The CDR3 DNA reads as TGTGCCAGCAGTACTCCCTTAGGGGAAGGCTACACCTTC.

J is TRBJ2-6 and V is TRBV19; 11 bases are shared with TRBD1. V shed 6 bases and J 2 bases; nucleotides not matched to a gene: 9. The CDR3 is 18 amino acids. Germline-derived CDR1 and CDR2 are LNHDA and SQIVND (reference sequence). The CDR3 DNA sequence: TGTGCCAGTAGGGACTGGGGACAGGGGGTTACTGGGGCCAACGTCCTGACTTTC. Protein sequence: CASRDWGQGVTGANVLTF.